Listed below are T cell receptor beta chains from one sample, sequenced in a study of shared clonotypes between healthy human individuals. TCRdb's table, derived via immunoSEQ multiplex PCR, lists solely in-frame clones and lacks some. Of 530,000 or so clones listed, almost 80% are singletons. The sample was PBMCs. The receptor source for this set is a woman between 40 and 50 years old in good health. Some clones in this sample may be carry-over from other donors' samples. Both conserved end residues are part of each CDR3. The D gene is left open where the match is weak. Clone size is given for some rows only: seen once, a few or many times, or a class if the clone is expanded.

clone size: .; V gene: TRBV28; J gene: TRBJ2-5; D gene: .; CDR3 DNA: TGTGCCACCAGGAGGGCCGGTGAGACCCAGTACTTC; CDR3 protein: CATRRAGETQYF
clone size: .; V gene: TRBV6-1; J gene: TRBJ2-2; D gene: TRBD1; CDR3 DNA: TGTGCCAGCAGTGCCCCACAGGGGGCGAACGGGGAGCTGTTTTTT; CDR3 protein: CASSAPQGANGELFF
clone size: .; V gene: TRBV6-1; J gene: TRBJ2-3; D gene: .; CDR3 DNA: TGTGCCAGCAGTGAACCGGGGCGGGATACGCAGTATTTT; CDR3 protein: CASSEPGRDTQYF
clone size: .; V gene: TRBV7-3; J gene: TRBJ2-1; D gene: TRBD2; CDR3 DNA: TGTGCCAGCAGCGCTACTAGCGGATCCTACAATGAGCAGTTCTTC; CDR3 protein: CASSATSGSYNEQFF
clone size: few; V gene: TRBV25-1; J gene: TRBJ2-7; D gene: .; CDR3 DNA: TGTGCCAGCAGTGCCACAGGGTACGAGCAGTACTTC; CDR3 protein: CASSATGYEQYF
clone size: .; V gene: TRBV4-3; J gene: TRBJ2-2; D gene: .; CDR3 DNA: TGCGCCAGCAGCCAAGATGATTCCAGATATAACACCGGGGAGCTGTTTTTT; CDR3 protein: CASSQDDSRYNTGELFF
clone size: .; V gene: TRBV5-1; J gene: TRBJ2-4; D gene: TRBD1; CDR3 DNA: TGCGCCAGCAGCTCGACAGGGGTAGCCAAAAACATTCAGTACTTC; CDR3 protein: CASSSTGVAKNIQYF
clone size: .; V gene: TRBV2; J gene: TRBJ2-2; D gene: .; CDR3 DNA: TGTGCCAGCAGTGATGGGACAAGGGAGGCCGGGGAGCTGTTTTTT; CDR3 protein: CASSDGTREAGELFF
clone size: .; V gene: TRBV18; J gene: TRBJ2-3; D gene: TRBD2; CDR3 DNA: TGTGCCAGCTCACCGACTAGCGGCCCGTTCACAGATACGCAGTATTTT; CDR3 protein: CASSPTSGPFTDTQYF
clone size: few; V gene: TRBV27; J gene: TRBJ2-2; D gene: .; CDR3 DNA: TGTGCCAGCAGTTTACGTGTCAGTCTGGCCGGGGAGCTGTTTTTT; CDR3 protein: CASSLRVSLAGELFF
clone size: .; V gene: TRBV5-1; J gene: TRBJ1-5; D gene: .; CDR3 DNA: TGCGCCAGCAGCTTGGATGGGGGTCCGCAACAGCCCCAGCATTTT; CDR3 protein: CASSLDGGPQQPQHF
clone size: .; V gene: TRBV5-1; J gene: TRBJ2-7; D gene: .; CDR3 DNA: TGCGCCAGCAGAAAGACAAGCTCCTACGAGCAGTACTTC; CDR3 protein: CASRKTSSYEQYF
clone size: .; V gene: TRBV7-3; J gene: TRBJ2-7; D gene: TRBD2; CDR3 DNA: TGTGCCAGCAGCTTATCACGTGCCCGGGAGGTCCACGAGCAGTACTTC; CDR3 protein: CASSLSRAREVHEQYF
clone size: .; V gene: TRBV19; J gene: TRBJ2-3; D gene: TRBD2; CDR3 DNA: TGTGCCAGTAGTATCGGACTAGCGGGAGGGCATACGCAGTATTTT; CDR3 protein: CASSIGLAGGHTQYF
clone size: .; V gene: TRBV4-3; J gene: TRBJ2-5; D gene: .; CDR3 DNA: TGCGCCAGCAGCCTTGGTCCCCAAGAGACCCAGTACTTC; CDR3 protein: CASSLGPQETQYF
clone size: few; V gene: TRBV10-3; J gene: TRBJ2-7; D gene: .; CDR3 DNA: TGTGCCATCGCTGGACCTTCCCACGAGCAGTACTTC; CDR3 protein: CAIAGPSHEQYF
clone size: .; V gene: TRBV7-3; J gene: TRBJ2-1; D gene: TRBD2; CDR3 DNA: TGTGCCAGCAGCTTAACAGGGAGCGGGAGTATCAATGAGCAGTTCTTC; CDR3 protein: CASSLTGSGSINEQFF
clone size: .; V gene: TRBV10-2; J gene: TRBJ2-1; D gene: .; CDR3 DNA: TGCGCCAGCAGTCACTGGGGGGAGCAGTTCTTC; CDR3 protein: CASSHWGEQFF
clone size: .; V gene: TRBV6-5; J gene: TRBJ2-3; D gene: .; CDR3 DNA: TGTGCCAGCAGTTTGCCAGGGACGGATACGCAGTATTTT; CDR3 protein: CASSLPGTDTQYF
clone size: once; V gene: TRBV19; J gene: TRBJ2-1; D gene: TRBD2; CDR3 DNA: TGTGCCAGTAGTCGGTCTAGCGGGAGTTACAATGAGCAGTTCTTC; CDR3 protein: CASSRSSGSYNEQFF
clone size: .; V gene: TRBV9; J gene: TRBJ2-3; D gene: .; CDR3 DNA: TGTGCCAGCAGCGTAAAGTCCATTCGCACAGATACGCAGTATTTT; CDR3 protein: CASSVKSIRTDTQYF
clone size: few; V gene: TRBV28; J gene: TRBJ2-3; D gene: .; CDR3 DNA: TGTGCCAGCAGTTTCCGGACTCCTAGCACAGATACGCAGTATTTT; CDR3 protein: CASSFRTPSTDTQYF
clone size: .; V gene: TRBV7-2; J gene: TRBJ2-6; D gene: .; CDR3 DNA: TGTGCCAGCAGCTTGTACGGGGCCAACGTCCTGACTTTC; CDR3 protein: CASSLYGANVLTF
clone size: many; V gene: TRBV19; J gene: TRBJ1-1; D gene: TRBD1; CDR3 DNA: TGTGCCAGTAGTATAACAGGGGGCAGGACAATATTCACTGAAGCTTTCTTT; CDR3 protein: CASSITGGRTIFTEAFF
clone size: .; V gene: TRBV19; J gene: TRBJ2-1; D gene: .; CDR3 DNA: TGTGCCAGTAACCTTCCGGGTAGCTCCTACAATGAGCAGTTCTTC; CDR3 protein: CASNLPGSSYNEQFF
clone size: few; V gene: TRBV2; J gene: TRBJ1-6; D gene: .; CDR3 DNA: TGTGCCAGCAGTGGAGAGGGGCTGAGCAATTCACCCCTCCACTTT; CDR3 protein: CASSGEGLSNSPLHF
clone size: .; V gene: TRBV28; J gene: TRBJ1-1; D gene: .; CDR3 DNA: TGTGCCAGCAGTCCGGCAAGTTCTATGAACACTGAAGCTTTCTTT; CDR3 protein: CASSPASSMNTEAFF
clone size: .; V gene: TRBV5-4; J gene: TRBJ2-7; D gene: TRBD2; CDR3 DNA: TGTGCCAGCAGCCTAGGACTAGCGGGGGGCTACGAGCAGTACTTC; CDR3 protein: CASSLGLAGGYEQYF
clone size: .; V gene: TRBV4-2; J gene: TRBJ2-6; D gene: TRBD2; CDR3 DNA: TGTGCCAGCAGCCAAGTCGGGGGGAAATCTGTTTCTGGGGCCAACGTCCTGACTTTC; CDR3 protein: CASSQVGGKSVSGANVLTF
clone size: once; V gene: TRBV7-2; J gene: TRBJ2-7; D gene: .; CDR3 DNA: TGTGCCAGCAGCTCCCCAGGACGGGACGAGCAGTACTTC; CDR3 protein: CASSSPGRDEQYF
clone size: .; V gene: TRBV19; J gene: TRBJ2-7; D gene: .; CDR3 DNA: TGTGCCAGTAGTATGGGTCACTCCTACGAGCAGTACTTC; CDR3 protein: CASSMGHSYEQYF